The entry below gives a single T cell receptor beta chain sequence along with its context. Its antigen remains unknown. This specimen comes from a study of T cell repertoires in ileal Crohn's disease. Study in general: About half received postoperative treatment, around twelve with thiopurines and 15 to 20 anti-TNF.

Trimming took off 5 bases at V and 4 bases at J, with 15 bases between the two ends. CDR3 length: 15 residues. From germline, CDR1 is SGHAT and CDR2 FQNNGV. Study-level points and caveats: Compared with non-smokers, active smokers at surgery showed more clonal expansions. Sorted CD8 T cells held more high-frequency clones than CD4. Clonality above 26.8% at surgery always came with endoscopic recurrence.

TCRdb's copy holds only in-frame clones and misses some; the assay was immunoSEQ multiplex PCR. The sample yields approximately 17,000 clones, 83% seen once. Source material: ileal tissue. This TCR derives from an adult with Crohn's disease. The rearrangement joins TRBV11-2 to TRBJ1-3, with D perhaps matching TRBD1 (6 bases). The CDR3 is CASSPGGGSGNTIYF. The CDR3 nucleotides read TGTGCCAGCAGCCCCGGGGGGGGCTCGGGAAACACCATATATTTT.